Listed here is a single TCR beta chain. Its antigen is unknown. The sample belongs to a study of T cell repertoires in cytomegalovirus infection. Across the study: Public signatures in TCR beta pointed to CMV infection and matching HLA type.

Regarding the study as a whole: Across the ex vivo response, the dominant clonotypes were HLA-C-restricted CMV-specific TCR beta clonotypes.

TCRdb reprocessed the reads via MiXCR and lists one record per CDR3 protein. The sample shows 830,000 or so distinct CDR3 sequences, roughly 33% of them seen only once. This CDR3 is 15 amino acids long. Germline V gene data show CDR1 as SGHTA and CDR2 as FQGNSA. V shed 5 bases, J shed 0 bases, and the junction held 3 bases outside the gene matches. The clonotype comes from a human donor in good health (CMV status not recorded). Some clones in this sample may be carry-over from other donors' samples. Material: cultured CD8+ T cells from PBMCs, obtained from culture after CMV antigen stimulation. The V call is TRBV7-2, the J call TRBJ2-1, with 8 nucleotides matching TRBD1. Here the CDR3 DNA reads TGTGCCAGCAGCCCGGGACAGGACTCCTACAATGAGCAGTTCTTC. The encoded protein is CASSPGQDSYNEQFF.